The 14 T cell receptor beta chains given below trace back to one sample, sequenced in a study of T cells in localized non-small cell lung cancer. Clones were sequenced by immunoSEQ multiplex PCR, and TCRdb holds only the in-frame ones, with some missing. The sample records about 11,000 clones, over 70% being singletons. Material: peripheral blood, obtained before any cancer treatment. These receptors all come from a male donor older than 55 with stage I lung adenocarcinoma.

The chain couples TRBV9 to TRBJ1-6, with D uncertain. The germline CDR1 and CDR2 sequences are SGDLS and YYNGEE. Trimming left V 3 bases short and J 5 bases short, with 15 bases between. The CDR3 runs to 16 residues. CDR3 coding DNA: TGTGCCAGCAGCGCAGGAGGCGTCTCTCATAATTCACCCCTCCACTTT. It is translated as CASSAGGVSHNSPLHF.

This chain connects TRBV10-3 to TRBJ1-1; D gene ambiguous. Trimming left V 3 bases short and J 0 bases short, with 8 bases between. CDR3 length: 14 amino acids. Germline lookup yields CDR1 ENHRY and CDR2 SYGVKD. CDR3 loop: CAISDNLLNTEAFF. For the CDR3, the DNA is TGTGCCATCAGTGACAACTTACTGAACACTGAAGCTTTCTTT.

The rearrangement uses TRBV5-6 and TRBJ1-1, with D uncertain. CDR3 length equals 12 residues. Germline V lookup: CDR1 SGHDT, CDR2 YYEEEE. Trimming took 4 bases from V and 5 from J, leaving 9 bases between them. CDR3 sequence reads: CASSGDWTEAFF. CDR3 DNA: TGTGCCAGCAGCGGAGATTGGACTGAAGCTTTCTTT.

The count of this clone is one. The chain is built from TRBV19 and TRBJ2-3; D uncertain. Trimming removed 4 bases from V and 2 bases from J, with 16 bases in between. The CDR3 sequence is 16 residues long. Germline CDR1 LNHDA, CDR2 SQIVND (reference sequence). In DNA form, the CDR3 reads TGTGCCAGTAGTAACCGACATGTCCCCCCCACAGATACGCAGTATTTT. Translating gives CASSNRHVPPTDTQYF.

The chain employs TRBV7-2 and TRBJ2-7; the match to TRBD2 covers 8 bases. CDR3 length: 16 residues. CDR1 is SGHTA and CDR2 is FQGNSA in the germline V gene. J was trimmed by 3 bases and V by 1 base; bases with no gene match: 8. Here the CDR3 DNA reads TGTGCCAGCAGCTTAGAGTCCGGGGGGGCAAACTACGAGCAGTACTTC. Its protein product is CASSLESGGANYEQYF.

The chain links TRBV6-5 to TRBJ1-5, with unresolved D. The CDR3 is 15 amino acids. V dropped 2 bases and J dropped 7 bases, with 15 bases sitting between them. CDR1 is MNHEY and CDR2 is SVGAGI in the germline V gene. The CDR3 sequence is CASSYNQAAKQPQHF. CDR3 DNA: TGTGCCAGCAGTTACAACCAGGCAGCAAAGCAGCCCCAGCATTTT.

The gene calls are TRBV5-1 and TRBJ2-5, with 7 bases identical to TRBD1. With V trimmed by 4 bases and J by 5 bases, 11 bases remained unmatched. Germline V gene lookup returns CDR1 SGHRS and CDR2 YFSETQ. CDR3 size: 15 residues. The CDR3 is CASSRRRQGEETQYF. CDR3 DNA: TGCGCCAGCAGCCGCCGAAGACAGGGAGAGGAGACCCAGTACTTC.

This sequence joins TRBV5-8 and TRBJ1-5; the match to TRBD1 covers 10 bases. The CDR3 runs to 19 residues. With 4 bases clipped from V and 5 bases from J, the junction kept 18 bases outside the gene matches. Germline V gene sequence: CDR1 SGHTS, CDR2 YDEGEE. The chain's CDR3 is CASSPTGGAGIGRHQPQHF. CDR3 bases: TGTGCCAGCAGCCCGACAGGGGGCGCGGGGATCGGTCGCCATCAGCCCCAGCATTTT.

CDR3 protein: CASSSGTAYNSPLHF. The CDR3 nucleotides are TGTGCCAGCAGCTCCGGGACAGCATATAATTCACCCCTCCACTTT. V gene TRBV5-5 combines with J gene TRBJ1-6, with 7 bases fitting TRBD1. J lost 4 bases, V lost 3 bases, and 4 bases had no gene match. Germline CDR1 reads SGHKS; CDR2 reads YYEKEE (reference sequence). The CDR3 sequence is 15 residues long.

This clone was picked up a small number of times. CDR3 region: CSVAAATEAFF. The DNA of the CDR3 is TGCAGCGTTGCGGCGGCCACTGAAGCTTTCTTT. V is TRBV29-1 and J is TRBJ1-1; D uncertain. The CDR3 spans 11 residues. Trimming pared 4 bases from V and 4 bases from J, leaving 7 bases between. CDR1 and CDR2 (germline): SQVTM, ANQGSEA.

The V gene is TRBV21-1, the J gene TRBJ1-1. TRBV21-1 is designated a pseudogene. The CDR3 loop spans 20 amino acids. This chain's CDR3 is CASSKPTLCLPLTLDTEAFF. In DNA, the CDR3 is TGTGCCAGCAGCAAACCGACCCTCTGTCTTCCTTTAACACTGGACACTGAAGCTTTCTTT.

This chain connects TRBV9 to TRBJ2-1; 8 bases fit TRBD2. Trimming removed 1 base from V and 5 bases from J; junction bases left unmatched: 14. Germline V CDR1 and CDR2: SGDLS, YYNGEE. The CDR3 totals 18 residues. This chain's CDR3 is CASSVSIGRGAVDNEQFF. CDR3 in DNA: TGTGCCAGCAGCGTATCCATAGGGCGGGGGGCCGTGGACAATGAGCAGTTCTTC.

This clone was detected once. As DNA, the CDR3 is TGTGCCAGCAGCCACGGGCGCAATCAGCCCCAGCATTTT. This encodes CASSHGRNQPQHF. This chain uses TRBV14 with TRBJ1-5; D not resolved. The V end lost 3 bases, the J end lost 2 bases, and 5 bases lay between the germline ends. Germline values: CDR1 SGHDN, CDR2 FVKESK. This CDR3 is built from 13 residues.

The chain combines TRBV6-6 with TRBJ1-5, with TRBD1 as a possible D gene (6 bases). V was trimmed by 2 bases and J by 6 bases, leaving 11 bases between them. The CDR3 loop spans 14 amino acids. Germline loops: CDR1 MNHNY, CDR2 SVGAGI (reference sequence). The CDR3 DNA follows: TGTGCCAGCAGTTACGACAGGCGCAGTCAGCCCCAGCATTTT. Translating gives CASSYDRRSQPQHF.